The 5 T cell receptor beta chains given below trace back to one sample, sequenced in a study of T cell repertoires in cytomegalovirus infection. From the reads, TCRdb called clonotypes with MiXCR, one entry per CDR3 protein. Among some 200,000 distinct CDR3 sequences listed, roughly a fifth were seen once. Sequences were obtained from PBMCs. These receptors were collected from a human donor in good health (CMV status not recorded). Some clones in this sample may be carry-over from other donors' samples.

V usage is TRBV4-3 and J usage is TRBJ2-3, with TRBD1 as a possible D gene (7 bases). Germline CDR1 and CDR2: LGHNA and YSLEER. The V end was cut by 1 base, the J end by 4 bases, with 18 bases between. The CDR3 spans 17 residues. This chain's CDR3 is CASSQGIPGGYPDTQYF. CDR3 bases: TGCGCCAGCAGCCAAGGGATCCCAGGGGGGTACCCAGATACGCAGTATTTT.

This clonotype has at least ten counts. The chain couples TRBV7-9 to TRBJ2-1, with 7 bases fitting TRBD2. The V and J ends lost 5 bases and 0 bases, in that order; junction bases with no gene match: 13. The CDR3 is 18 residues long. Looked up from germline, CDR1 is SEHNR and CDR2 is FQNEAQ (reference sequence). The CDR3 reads CASSPRGLRGSSYNEQFF. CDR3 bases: TGTGCCAGCAGCCCCCGAGGGTTGCGGGGGAGCTCCTACAATGAGCAGTTCTTC.

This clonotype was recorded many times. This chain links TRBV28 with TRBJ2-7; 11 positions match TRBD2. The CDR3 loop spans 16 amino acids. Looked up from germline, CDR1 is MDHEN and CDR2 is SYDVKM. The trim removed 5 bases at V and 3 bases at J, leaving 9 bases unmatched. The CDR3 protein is CASSLTGLAVNYEQYF. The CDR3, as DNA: TGTGCCAGCAGTCTAACGGGACTAGCGGTAAACTACGAGCAGTACTTC.

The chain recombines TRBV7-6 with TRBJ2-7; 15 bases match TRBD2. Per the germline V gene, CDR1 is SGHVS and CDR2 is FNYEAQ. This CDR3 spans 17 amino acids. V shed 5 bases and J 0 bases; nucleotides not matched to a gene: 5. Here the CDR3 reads CASSLGLAGGGSYEQYF. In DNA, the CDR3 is TGTGCCAGCAGCCTGGGACTAGCGGGGGGAGGCTCCTACGAGCAGTACTTC.

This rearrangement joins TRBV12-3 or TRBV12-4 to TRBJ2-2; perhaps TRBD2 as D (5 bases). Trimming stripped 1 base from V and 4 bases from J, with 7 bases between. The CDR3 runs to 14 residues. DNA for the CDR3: TGTGCCAGCAGTTTAGAAGGGAGCACCGGGGAGCTGTTTTTT. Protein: CASSLEGSTGELFF.